Following are 22 T cell receptor beta chains from one sample sequenced in a study of blood T cell repertoires in COVID-19. Sequencing was performed with immunoSEQ multiplex PCR; in TCRdb, only in-frame clones are kept and a portion is missing. The data show 300,000 to 400,000 clones, approximately 90% seen once. The sample taken for sequencing was peripheral blood. All receptors derive from a woman between 18 and 29 years old who had recovered from COVID-19.

This clone was observed once. This chain connects TRBV27 to TRBJ2-1, with TRBD1 as a possible D gene (5 bases). V was shortened by 3 bases and J by 5 bases, with 17 bases between the two germline ends. CDR1 MNHEY and CDR2 SMNVEV come from the germline V gene (reference sequence). There are 16 residues in the CDR3. CDR3 nucleotides: TGTGCCAGCAGTTTGCTGGGCAAGGGGCCCGACAATGAGCAGTTCTTC. The encoded protein is CASSLLGKGPDNEQFF.

The chain uses TRBV11-3 and TRBJ2-6; 8 nucleotides match TRBD2. Germline CDR1 SGHNT, CDR2 YENEEA. The CDR3 runs 16 residues. With 3 bases clipped from V and 2 bases from J, the junction kept 3 bases outside the gene matches. The CDR3 protein is CASSFAGGAGANVLTF. CDR3 nucleotide sequence: TGTGCCAGCAGCTTCGCGGGGGGCGCTGGGGCCAACGTCCTGACTTTC.

This clone was seen only once. V gene TRBV7-2 combines with J gene TRBJ2-3; TRBD2 aligns across 7 bases. With V trimmed by 6 bases and J by 1 base, 4 bases remained unmatched. Germline lookup yields CDR1 SGHTA and CDR2 FQGNSA. The CDR3 length is 14 residues. CDR3 sequence reads: CASSRTSGTDTQYF. The CDR3 DNA sequence: TGTGCCAGCAGTCGGACTAGTGGCACAGATACGCAGTATTTT.

The gene calls are TRBV4-3 and TRBJ2-1; 8 bases align to TRBD2. V was clipped by 0 bases and J by 6 bases; unmatched bases: 7. Germline CDR1 LGHNA, CDR2 YSLEER. The CDR3 totals 16 residues. CDR3 loop: CASSQEFLAGVNEQFF. The CDR3 region has the DNA TGCGCCAGCAGCCAAGAATTCCTAGCGGGCGTCAATGAGCAGTTCTTC.

This chain connects TRBV6-2 or TRBV6-3 to TRBJ2-7; TRBD2 matches at 7 bases. J lost 3 bases, V lost 4 bases, and 6 bases had no gene match. The CDR3 is made up of 14 amino acids. Germline-derived CDR1 and CDR2 are MNHEY and SVGEGT. The CDR3 bases are TGTGCCAGCAGTTTTACTAGCGAGAACTACGAGCAGTACGTC. Protein sequence: CASSFTSENYEQYV.

CDR3 residues: CASSPTPGDRVFF. The CDR3 bases are TGTGCCAGCAGCCCTACCCCCGGGGATCGGGTTTTCTTT. The chain uses TRBV5-6 and TRBJ1-1; D gene uncertain. The CDR3 totals 13 residues. V was pared by 4 bases and J by 13 bases, with 20 bases between. The germline V gene encodes CDR1 SGHDT and CDR2 YYEEEE.

The V and J genes are TRBV7-2 and TRBJ2-1; 10 positions agree with TRBD1. The V and J ends lost 4 bases and 7 bases, in that order; junction bases with no gene match: 7. Germline V gene lookup returns CDR1 SGHTA and CDR2 FQGNSA. This CDR3 region has 15 residues. The CDR3 nucleotides read TGTGCCAGCAGCTCGGGGACAGGGGTCTGGAATGAGCAGTTCTTC. This gives the protein CASSSGTGVWNEQFF.

The gene calls are TRBV6-6 and TRBJ2-2; 12 bases map to TRBD2. The V gene's germline CDR1 is MNHNY and CDR2 SVGAGI (reference sequence). The CDR3 has 15 amino acids. The J segment lost 3 bases and the V segment lost 8 bases, leaving 4 bases of the junction unmatched. In DNA form, the CDR3 reads TGTGCCAGCTCCCGACTAGCGGGAGACACCGGGGAGCTGTTTTTT. Protein: CASSRLAGDTGELFF.

The V gene is TRBV7-2, the J gene TRBJ2-1, with no clear D. Germline-derived CDR1 and CDR2 are SGHTA and FQGNSA. The ends were cut back, 0 bases at V and 0 bases at J, with 6 bases in the middle. The CDR3 has 15 amino acids. As DNA, the CDR3 is TGTGCCAGCAGCTTAGCAGCGAACTCCTACAATGAGCAGTTCTTC. Translating gives CASSLAANSYNEQFF.

The chain is built from TRBV20-1 and TRBJ2-5; TRBD2 agrees at 8 bases. The V gene end was trimmed by 3 bases and the J gene end by 1 base; junction bases not matched to a gene: 4. The CDR3 runs 14 residues. Per the germline V gene, CDR1 is DFQATT and CDR2 is SNEGSKA (reference sequence). The chain's CDR3 is CSASTAGVQETQYF. The CDR3 nucleotides read TGCAGTGCTAGTACAGCGGGAGTCCAAGAGACCCAGTACTTC.

The chain carries TRBV6-5 and TRBJ1-3, with D tentatively TRBD1 (5 bases). Deletions cut 2 bases from V and 9 bases from J, with 17 bases between. Germline CDR1 reads MNHEY; CDR2 reads SVGAGI. The CDR3 contains 15 residues. In DNA, the CDR3 is TGTGCCAGCAGTTACGATACCAGGGCAGCAGGCACCATATATTTT. The encoded protein is CASSYDTRAAGTIYF.

The gene calls are TRBV5-4 and TRBJ2-5, with 12 bases fitting TRBD2. The CDR3 is made up of 14 amino acids. Germline CDR1 is SGHNT and CDR2 is YYREEE (reference sequence). After removal of 3 bases from V and 5 bases from J, the junction contained 2 bases not matched to a gene. CDR3 sequence: CASSSTSGSETQYF. The CDR3 DNA reads as TGTGCCAGCAGCTCGACTAGCGGGAGTGAGACCCAGTACTTC.

The rearrangement links TRBV27 to TRBJ2-1; 10 nucleotides match TRBD2. The V and J ends lost 3 bases and 7 bases, in that order; junction bases with no gene match: 9. This CDR3 has 16 residues. Germline CDR1 MNHEY, CDR2 SMNVEV (reference sequence). The CDR3 is CASSFYPSGRTNEQFF. Here the CDR3 DNA reads TGTGCCAGCAGTTTTTATCCTAGCGGGAGAACGAATGAGCAGTTCTTC.

This clone was detected once. The rearrangement joins TRBV19 to TRBJ1-5; D unresolved. This CDR3 has 17 residues. The germline CDR1 and CDR2 sequences are LNHDA and SQIVND (reference sequence). V was cut by 3 bases and J by 0 bases, with 15 bases left in between. The CDR3 is CASSISGRRFSNQPQHF. The CDR3 DNA sequence: TGTGCCAGTAGTATTTCCGGACGGAGGTTTAGCAATCAGCCCCAGCATTTT.

V usage is TRBV29-1 and J usage is TRBJ2-5; 8 positions agree with TRBD2. This CDR3 has 13 amino acids. Germline V gene lookup returns CDR1 SQVTM and CDR2 ANQGSEA. V lost 6 bases and J lost 7; bases outside the gene matches: 10. CDR3 loop: CSVGRGGMATQYF. Written as DNA, the CDR3 is TGCAGCGTGGGACGGGGGGGTATGGCGACCCAGTACTTC.

The chain couples TRBV19 to TRBJ2-1; the match to TRBD2 covers 9 bases. The length of the CDR3 is 14 residues. Germline loops: CDR1 LNHDA, CDR2 SQIVND (reference sequence). V was pared by 5 bases and J by 13 bases, with 12 bases of the junction left unmatched. The chain's CDR3 is CASSGSASGTSQFF. The CDR3 region has the DNA TGTGCCAGTAGTGGCTCGGCTAGCGGGACCTCCCAGTTCTTC. The complete variable domain, with remaining parts taken from reference TRBV19 and TRBJ2-1, reads DGGITQSPKYLFRKEGQNVTLSCEQNLNHDAMYWYRQDPGQGLRLIYYSQIVNDFQKGDIAEGYSVSREKKESFPLTVTSAQKNPTAFYLCASSGSASGTSQFFGPGTRLTVL.

The V gene is TRBV3-1 (or the pseudogene TRBV3-2), the J gene TRBJ2-5, with TRBD2 identical over 8 bases. The CDR3 runs to 15 residues. CDR1 and CDR2 from the germline V gene are LGHDT and YNNKEL (reference sequence). V trimming: 3 bases; J trimming: 4 bases; junction bases outside the gene matches: 7. The CDR3 loop reads CASSHSGLAGETQYF. The CDR3 nucleotides are TGTGCCAGCAGCCATTCCGGACTAGCCGGAGAGACCCAGTACTTC.

The rearrangement uses TRBV11-2 and TRBJ2-1; TRBD2 matches at 8 bases. Trimming cost V 5 bases and J 5 bases; bases outside gene matches: 5. CDR3 length equals 14 residues. The germline gives CDR1 SGHAT, CDR2 FQNNGV. In DNA form, the CDR3 reads TGTGCCAGCAGCCGGGGACTAGGAGACAATGAGCAGTTCTTC. As protein: CASSRGLGDNEQFF. The whole variable domain, remainder taken from reference TRBV11-2 and TRBJ2-1, is EAGVAQSPRYKIIEKRQSVAFWCNPISGHATLYWYQQILGQGPKLLIQFQNNGVVDDSQLPKDRFSAERLKGVDSTLKIQPAKLEDSAVYLCASSRGLGDNEQFFGPGTRLTVL.

J is TRBJ1-2 and V is TRBV10-2, with TRBD1 matching 9 bases. CDR1 WSHSY and CDR2 SAAADI come from the germline V gene. The V gene end was trimmed by 8 bases and the J gene end by 7 bases; junction bases not matched to a gene: 5. There are 12 residues in the CDR3. CDR3 in amino acids: CASAQGAGGYTF. The CDR3 region has the DNA TGCGCCAGCGCACAGGGGGCGGGTGGCTACACCTTC.

This chain uses TRBV19 with TRBJ2-5; 7 bases map to TRBD1. Per the germline V gene, CDR1 is LNHDA and CDR2 is SQIVND (reference sequence). The CDR3 extends over 17 amino acids. After removal of 1 base from V and 3 bases from J, the junction contained 11 bases not matched to a gene. For the CDR3, the DNA is TGTGCCAGTAGTATAGCGGCAGGGGGTGGTCTAAAAGAGACCCAGTACTTC. Residues: CASSIAAGGGLKETQYF.

V usage is TRBV4-3 and J usage is TRBJ1-1, with 7 positions matching TRBD1. The CDR3 consists of 17 residues. Losses at the gene ends were 6 bases for V and 1 base for J; bases not matched to a gene: 14. Germline assignment: CDR1 LGHNA and CDR2 YSLEER. This CDR3 is CASRPTGEWKGNTEAFF. In DNA, the CDR3 is TGCGCCAGCAGGCCCACAGGGGAGTGGAAGGGGAACACTGAAGCTTTCTTT.

The V call is TRBV12-3 or TRBV12-4, the J call TRBJ2-2; 8 nucleotides line up with TRBD1. Trimming cost V 5 bases and J 8 bases; bases outside gene matches: 4. The CDR3 length is 13 residues. CDR3 loop: CASSPWDRGELFF. In DNA form, the CDR3 reads TGTGCCAGCAGTCCCTGGGACAGGGGGGAGCTGTTTTTT.